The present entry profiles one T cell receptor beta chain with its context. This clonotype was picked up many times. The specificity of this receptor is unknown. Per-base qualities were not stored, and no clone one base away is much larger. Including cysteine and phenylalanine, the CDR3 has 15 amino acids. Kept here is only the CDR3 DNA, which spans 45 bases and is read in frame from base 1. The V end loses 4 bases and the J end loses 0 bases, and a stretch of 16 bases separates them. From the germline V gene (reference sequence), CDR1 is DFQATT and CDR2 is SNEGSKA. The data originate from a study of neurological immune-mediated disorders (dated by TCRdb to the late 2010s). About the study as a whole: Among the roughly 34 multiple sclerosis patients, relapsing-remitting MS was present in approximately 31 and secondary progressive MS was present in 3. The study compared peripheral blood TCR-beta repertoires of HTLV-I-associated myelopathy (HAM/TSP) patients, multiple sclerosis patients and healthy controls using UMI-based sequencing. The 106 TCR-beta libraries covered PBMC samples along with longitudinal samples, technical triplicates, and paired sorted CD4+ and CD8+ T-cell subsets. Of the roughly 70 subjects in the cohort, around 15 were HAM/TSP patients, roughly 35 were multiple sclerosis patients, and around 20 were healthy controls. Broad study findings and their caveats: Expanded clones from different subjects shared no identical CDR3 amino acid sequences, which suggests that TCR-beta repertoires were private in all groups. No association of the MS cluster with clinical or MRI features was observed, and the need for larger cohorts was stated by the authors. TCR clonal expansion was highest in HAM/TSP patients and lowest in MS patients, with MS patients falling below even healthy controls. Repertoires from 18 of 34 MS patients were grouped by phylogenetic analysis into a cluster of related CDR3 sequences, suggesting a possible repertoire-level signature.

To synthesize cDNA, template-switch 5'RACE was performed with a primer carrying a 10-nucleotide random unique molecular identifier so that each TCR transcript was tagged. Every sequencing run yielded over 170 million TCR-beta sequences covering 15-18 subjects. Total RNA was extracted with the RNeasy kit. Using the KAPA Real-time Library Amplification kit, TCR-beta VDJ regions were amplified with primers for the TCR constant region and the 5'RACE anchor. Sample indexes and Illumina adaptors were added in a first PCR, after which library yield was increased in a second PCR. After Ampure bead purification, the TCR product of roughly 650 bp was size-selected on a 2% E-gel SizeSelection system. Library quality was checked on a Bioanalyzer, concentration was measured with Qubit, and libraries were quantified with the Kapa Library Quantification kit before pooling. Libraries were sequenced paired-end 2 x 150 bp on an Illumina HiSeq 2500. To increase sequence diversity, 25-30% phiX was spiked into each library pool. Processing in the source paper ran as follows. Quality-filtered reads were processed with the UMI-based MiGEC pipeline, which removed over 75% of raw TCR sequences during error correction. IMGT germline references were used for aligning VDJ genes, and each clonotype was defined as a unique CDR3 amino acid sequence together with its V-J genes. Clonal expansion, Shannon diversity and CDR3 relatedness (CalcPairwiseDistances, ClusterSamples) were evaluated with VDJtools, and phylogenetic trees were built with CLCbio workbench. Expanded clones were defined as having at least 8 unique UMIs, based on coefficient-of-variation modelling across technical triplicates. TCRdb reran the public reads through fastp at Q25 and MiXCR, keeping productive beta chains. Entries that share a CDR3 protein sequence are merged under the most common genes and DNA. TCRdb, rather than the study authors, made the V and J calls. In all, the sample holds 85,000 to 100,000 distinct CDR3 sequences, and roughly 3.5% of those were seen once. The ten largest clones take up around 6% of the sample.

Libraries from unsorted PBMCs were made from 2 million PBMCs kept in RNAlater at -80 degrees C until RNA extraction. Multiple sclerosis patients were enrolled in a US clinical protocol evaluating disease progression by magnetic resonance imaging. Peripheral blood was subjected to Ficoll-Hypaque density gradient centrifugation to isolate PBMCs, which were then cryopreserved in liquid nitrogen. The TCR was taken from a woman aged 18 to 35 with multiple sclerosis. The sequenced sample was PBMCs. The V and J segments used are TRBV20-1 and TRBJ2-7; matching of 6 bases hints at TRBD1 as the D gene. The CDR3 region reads CSANARQESSYEQYF. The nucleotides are TGCAGTGCTAACGCCCGACAGGAGAGCTCCTACGAGCAGTACTTC.